The 3 T cell receptor beta chains reported below all come from one sample, sequenced in a study of blood T cell repertoires in COVID-19. Profiled with immunoSEQ multiplex PCR; TCRdb holds only in-frame clones, not every one. This table holds roughly 370,000 clones, approximately 87% found once. Sequences were obtained from PBMCs or T cells enriched from blood (not recorded which). These receptors all stem from a woman aged 50 to 60 who had recovered from COVID-19.

Remarks on this clone: Other nucleotide sequences from this sample produce the same CDR3. The gene calls are TRBV7-2 and TRBJ1-2, with 8 bases matching TRBD1. The J segment lost 4 bases and the V segment lost 1 base, leaving 2 bases of the junction unmatched. The CDR3 sequence is 14 residues long. Germline V CDR1 and CDR2: SGHTA, FQGNSA. The CDR3 coding sequence is TGTGCCAGCAGCTTAGGGACAGGGTTCTATGGCTACACCTTC. It translates to CASSLGTGFYGYTF.

V is TRBV28 and J is TRBJ1-2, with D uncertain. From germline, CDR1 is MDHEN and CDR2 SYDVKM. The V end lost 8 bases, the J end lost 8 bases, and 15 bases lay between the germline ends. CDR3 length equals 12 residues. DNA for the CDR3: TGTGCCAGCGGGAGTGGTTTGCAGGGCTACACCTTC. This encodes CASGSGLQGYTF.

This rearrangement joins TRBV23-1 to TRBJ1-1; D remains unclear. TRBV23-1 is labeled an ORF, and its function is uncertain. V was trimmed by 4 bases and J by 1 base, leaving 10 bases between them. This CDR3 is built from 14 residues. The CDR3 sequence is CASSLGRENTEAFF. CDR3 in DNA: TGCGCCAGCAGTCTGGGCCGGGAGAACACTGAAGCTTTCTTT.